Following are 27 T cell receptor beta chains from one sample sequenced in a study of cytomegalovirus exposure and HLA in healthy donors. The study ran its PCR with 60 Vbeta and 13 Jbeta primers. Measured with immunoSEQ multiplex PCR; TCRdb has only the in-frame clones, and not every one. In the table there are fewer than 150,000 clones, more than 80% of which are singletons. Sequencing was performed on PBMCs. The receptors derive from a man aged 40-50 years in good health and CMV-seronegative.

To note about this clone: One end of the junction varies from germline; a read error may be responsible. CDR3 sequence (DNA): TGTGCCAGTAGCATAGAGACCCAGTACTTC. The encoded protein is CASSIETQYF. V usage is TRBV19 and J usage is TRBJ2-5; D not certain. The CDR3 sequence is 10 residues long. Germline assignment: CDR1 LNHDA and CDR2 SQIVND (reference sequence).

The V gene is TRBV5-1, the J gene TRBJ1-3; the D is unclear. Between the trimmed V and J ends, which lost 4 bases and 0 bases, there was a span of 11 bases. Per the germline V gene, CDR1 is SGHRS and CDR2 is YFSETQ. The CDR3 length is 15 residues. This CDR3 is CASSTQVSSGNTIYF. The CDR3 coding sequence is TGCGCCAGCAGCACGCAGGTTAGCTCTGGAAACACCATATATTTT. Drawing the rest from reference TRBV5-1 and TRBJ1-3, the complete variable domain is KAGVTQTPRYLIKTRGQQVTLSCSPISGHRSVSWYQQTPGQGLQFLFEYFSETQRNKGNFPGRFSGRQFSNSRSEMNVSTLELGDSALYLCASSTQVSSGNTIYFGEGSWLTVV.

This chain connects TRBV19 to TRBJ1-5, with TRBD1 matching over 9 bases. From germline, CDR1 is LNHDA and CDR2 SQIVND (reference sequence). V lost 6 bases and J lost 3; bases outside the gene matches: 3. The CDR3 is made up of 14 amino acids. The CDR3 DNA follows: TGTGCCAGTAGAACAGGGGGCGTCAATCAGCCCCAGCATTTT. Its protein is CASRTGGVNQPQHF.

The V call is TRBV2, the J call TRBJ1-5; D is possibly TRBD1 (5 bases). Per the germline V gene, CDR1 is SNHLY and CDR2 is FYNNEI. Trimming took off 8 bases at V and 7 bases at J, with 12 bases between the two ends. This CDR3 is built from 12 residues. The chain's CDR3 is CASGGVNQPQHF. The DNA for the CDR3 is TGTGCCAGCGGGGGGGTTAACCAGCCCCAGCATTTT.

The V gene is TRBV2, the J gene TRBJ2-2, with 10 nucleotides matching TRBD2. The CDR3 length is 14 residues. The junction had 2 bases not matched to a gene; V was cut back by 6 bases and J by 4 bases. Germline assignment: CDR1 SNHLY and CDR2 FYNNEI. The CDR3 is CASRGLASTGELFF. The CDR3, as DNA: TGTGCCAGCAGGGGACTAGCGTCCACCGGGGAGCTGTTTTTT. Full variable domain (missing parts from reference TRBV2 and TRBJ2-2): EPEVTQTPSHQVTQMGQEVILRCVPISNHLYFYWYRQILGQKVEFLVSFYNNEISEKSEIFDDQFSVERPDGSNFTLKIRSTKLEDSAMYFCASRGLASTGELFFGEGSRLTVL.

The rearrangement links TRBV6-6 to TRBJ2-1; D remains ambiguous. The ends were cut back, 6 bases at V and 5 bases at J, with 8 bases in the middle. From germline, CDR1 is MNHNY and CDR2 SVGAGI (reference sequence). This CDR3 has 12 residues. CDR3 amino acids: CASSLPNNEQFF. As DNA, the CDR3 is TGTGCCAGCAGCCTACCCAACAATGAGCAGTTCTTC.

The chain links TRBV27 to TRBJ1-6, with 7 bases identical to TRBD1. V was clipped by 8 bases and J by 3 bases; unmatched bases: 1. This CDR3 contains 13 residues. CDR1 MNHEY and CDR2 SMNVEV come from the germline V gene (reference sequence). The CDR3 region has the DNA TGTGCCAGCGGGACAGTCTATAATTCACCCCTCCACTTT. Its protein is CASGTVYNSPLHF.

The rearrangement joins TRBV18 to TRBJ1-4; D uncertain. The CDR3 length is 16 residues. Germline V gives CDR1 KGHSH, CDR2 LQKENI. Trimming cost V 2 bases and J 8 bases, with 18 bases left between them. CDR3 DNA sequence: TGTGCCAGCTCACCAGCCTTGGAGGCTCAGAAGGAAAAACTGTTTTTT. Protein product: CASSPALEAQKEKLFF.

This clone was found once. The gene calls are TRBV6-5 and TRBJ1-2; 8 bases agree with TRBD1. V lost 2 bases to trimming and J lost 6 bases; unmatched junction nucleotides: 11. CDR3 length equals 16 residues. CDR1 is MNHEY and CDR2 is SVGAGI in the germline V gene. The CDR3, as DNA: TGTGCCAGCAGTTACGGGACAGGCGTCATTTCAGATGGCTACACCTTC. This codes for CASSYGTGVISDGYTF.

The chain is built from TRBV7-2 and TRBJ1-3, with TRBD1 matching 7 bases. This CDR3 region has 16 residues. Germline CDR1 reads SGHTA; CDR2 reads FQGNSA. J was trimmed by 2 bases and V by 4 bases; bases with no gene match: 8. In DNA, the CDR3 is TGTGCCAGCAGCTCCGGGACAGTCTTGGCTGGAAACACCATATATTTT. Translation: CASSSGTVLAGNTIYF.

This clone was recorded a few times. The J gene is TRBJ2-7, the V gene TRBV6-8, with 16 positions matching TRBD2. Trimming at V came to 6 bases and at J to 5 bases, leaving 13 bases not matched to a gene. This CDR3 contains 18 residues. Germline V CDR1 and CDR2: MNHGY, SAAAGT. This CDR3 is CASSHPGTSGRAHHEQYF. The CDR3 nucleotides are TGTGCCAGCAGCCACCCCGGGACTAGCGGGAGGGCCCACCACGAGCAGTACTTC.

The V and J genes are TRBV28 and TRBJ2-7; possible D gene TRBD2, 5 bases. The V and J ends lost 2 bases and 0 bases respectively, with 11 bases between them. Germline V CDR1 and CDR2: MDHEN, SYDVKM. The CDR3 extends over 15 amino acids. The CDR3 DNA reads TGTGCCAGCAGTTTAGAGGGTAGTGGCTCCTACGAGCAGTACTTC. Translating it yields CASSLEGSGSYEQYF.

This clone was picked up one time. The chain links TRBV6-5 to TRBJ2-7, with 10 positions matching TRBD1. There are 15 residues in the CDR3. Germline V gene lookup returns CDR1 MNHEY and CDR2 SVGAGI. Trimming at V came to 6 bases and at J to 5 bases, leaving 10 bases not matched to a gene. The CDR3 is CASSPGTGVGNEQYF. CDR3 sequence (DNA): TGTGCCAGCAGCCCCGGGACAGGGGTAGGAAACGAGCAGTACTTC.

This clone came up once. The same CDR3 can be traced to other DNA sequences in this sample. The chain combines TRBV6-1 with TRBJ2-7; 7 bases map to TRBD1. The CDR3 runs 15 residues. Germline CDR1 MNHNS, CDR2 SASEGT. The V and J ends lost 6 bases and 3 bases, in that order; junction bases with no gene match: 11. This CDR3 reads CASRLWTGFGYEQYF. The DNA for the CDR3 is TGTGCCAGCAGACTATGGACAGGCTTCGGCTACGAGCAGTACTTC.

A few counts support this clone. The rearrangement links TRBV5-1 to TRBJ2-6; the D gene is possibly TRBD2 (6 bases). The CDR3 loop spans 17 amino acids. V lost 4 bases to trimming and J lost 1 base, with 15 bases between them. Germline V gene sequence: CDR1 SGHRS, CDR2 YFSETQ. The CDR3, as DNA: TGCGCCAGCAGCCAGCGGGCAGGGACTTCTGGGGCCAACGTCCTGACTTTC. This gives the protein CASSQRAGTSGANVLTF.

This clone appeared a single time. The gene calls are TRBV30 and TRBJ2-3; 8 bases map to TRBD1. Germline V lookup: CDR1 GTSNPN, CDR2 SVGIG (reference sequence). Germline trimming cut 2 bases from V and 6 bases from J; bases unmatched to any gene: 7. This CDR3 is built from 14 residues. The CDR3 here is CAWSLDRGGDTQYF. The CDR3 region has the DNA TGTGCCTGGAGTCTAGACAGGGGTGGCGATACGCAGTATTTT.

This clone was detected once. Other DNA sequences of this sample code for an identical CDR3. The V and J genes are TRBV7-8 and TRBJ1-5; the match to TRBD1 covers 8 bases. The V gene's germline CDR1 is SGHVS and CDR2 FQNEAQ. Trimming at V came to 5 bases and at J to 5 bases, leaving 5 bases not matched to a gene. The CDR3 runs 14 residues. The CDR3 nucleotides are TGTGCCAGCAGCGAAGACAGGGGAGATCAGCCCCAGCATTTT. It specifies CASSEDRGDQPQHF.

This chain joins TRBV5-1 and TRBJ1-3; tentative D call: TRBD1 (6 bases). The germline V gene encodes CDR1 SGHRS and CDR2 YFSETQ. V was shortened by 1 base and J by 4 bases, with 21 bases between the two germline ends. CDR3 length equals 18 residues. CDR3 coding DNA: TGCGCCAGCAGCTTGTGGCCGCTACCGGACAGTTCAGGAAACACCATATATTTT. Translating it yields CASSLWPLPDSSGNTIYF.

CDR3 loop: CASSEGTTAPLHF. The DNA for the CDR3 is TGTGCCAGCAGTGAGGGTACAACAGCACCCCTCCACTTT. The rearrangement links TRBV2 to TRBJ1-6; D unclear. The germline V gene encodes CDR1 SNHLY and CDR2 FYNNEI. CDR3 size: 13 residues. Trimming removed 3 bases from V and 11 bases from J, with 11 bases in between. Using reference TRBV2 and TRBJ1-6 for the parts outside the CDR3, the full variable domain is EPEVTQTPSHQVTQMGQEVILRCVPISNHLYFYWYRQILGQKVEFLVSFYNNEISEKSEIFDDQFSVERPDGSNFTLKIRSTKLEDSAMYFCASSEGTTAPLHFGNGTRLTVT.

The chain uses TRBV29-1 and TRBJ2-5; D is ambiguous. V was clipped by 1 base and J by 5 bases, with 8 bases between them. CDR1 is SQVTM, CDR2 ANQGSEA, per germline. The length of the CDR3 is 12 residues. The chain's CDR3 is CSVEGVGETQYF. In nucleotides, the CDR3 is TGCAGCGTTGAAGGGGTCGGGGAGACCCAGTACTTC.

The DNA for the CDR3 is TGTGCCAGCAGCTTAGGGGTCAGGGGCACCGGGGAGCTGTTTTTT. This gives the protein CASSLGVRGTGELFF. This chain connects TRBV11-2 to TRBJ2-2; a weak D match, TRBD1 (6 bases). Germline V gene lookup returns CDR1 SGHAT and CDR2 FQNNGV. V was pared by 1 base and J by 4 bases, with 10 bases between. This CDR3 region has 15 residues.

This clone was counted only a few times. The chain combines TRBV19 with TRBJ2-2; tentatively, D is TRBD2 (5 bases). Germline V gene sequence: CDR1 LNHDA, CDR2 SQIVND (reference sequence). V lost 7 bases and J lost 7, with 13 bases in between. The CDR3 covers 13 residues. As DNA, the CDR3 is TGTGCCAGTACCTCGACCCGGGGCGGGGAGCTGTTTTTT. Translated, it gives CASTSTRGGELFF.

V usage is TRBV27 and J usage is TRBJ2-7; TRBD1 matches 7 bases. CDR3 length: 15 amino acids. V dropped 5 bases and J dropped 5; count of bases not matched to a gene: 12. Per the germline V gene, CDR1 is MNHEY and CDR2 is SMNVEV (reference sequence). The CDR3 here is CASSHTGAGFNEQYF. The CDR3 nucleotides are TGTGCCAGCAGTCACACAGGGGCCGGGTTCAACGAGCAGTACTTC.

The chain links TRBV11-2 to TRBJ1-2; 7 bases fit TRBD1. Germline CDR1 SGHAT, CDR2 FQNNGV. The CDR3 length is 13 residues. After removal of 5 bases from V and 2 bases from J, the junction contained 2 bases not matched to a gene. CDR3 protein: CASSLGQNYGYTF. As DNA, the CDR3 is TGTGCCAGCAGCCTGGGACAGAACTATGGCTACACCTTC.

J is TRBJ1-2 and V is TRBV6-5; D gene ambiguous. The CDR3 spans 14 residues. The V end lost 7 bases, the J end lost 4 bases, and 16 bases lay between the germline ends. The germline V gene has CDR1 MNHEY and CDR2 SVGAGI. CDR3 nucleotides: TGTGCCAGCAATAAGACGGGTGTTATCTATGGCTACACCTTC. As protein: CASNKTGVIYGYTF.

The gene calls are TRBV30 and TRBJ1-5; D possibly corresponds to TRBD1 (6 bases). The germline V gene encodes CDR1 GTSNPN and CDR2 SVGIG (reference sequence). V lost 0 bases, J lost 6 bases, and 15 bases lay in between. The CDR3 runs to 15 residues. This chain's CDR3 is CAWSVGGALGQPQHF. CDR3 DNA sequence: TGTGCCTGGAGTGTGGGGGGGGCTCTAGGTCAGCCCCAGCATTTT.

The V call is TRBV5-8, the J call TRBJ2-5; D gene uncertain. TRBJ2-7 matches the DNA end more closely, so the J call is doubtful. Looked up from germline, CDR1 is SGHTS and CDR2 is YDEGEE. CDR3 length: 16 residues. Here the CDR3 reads CASSLALARSSYEQYF. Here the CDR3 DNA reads TGTGCCAGCAGCTTGGCCCTGGCACGGAGCTCCTACGAGCAGTACTTC.